This entry concerns a single TCR beta chain. Its matching antigen is unknown. The data derive from a study of cytomegalovirus exposure and HLA in healthy donors. Study conclusions and caveats: Later on, an analysis tied around 17,000 TCR beta sequences to HLA alleles at 0.05 false discovery rate. Compared with the roughly 700-donor mean, an Asian-associated ancestry cluster reportedly had fewer N-insertions, according to a later analysis.

Donors likely had unrecorded immune exposures despite being nominally healthy when sampled. Use of 60 Vbeta and 13 Jbeta primers characterized the PCR. Method: immunoSEQ multiplex PCR; TCRdb's copy keeps in-frame clones and lacks some. The sample lists roughly 160,000 clones; approximately 88% were seen once. Germline V gene data show CDR1 as SEHNR and CDR2 as FQNEAQ (reference sequence). The V segment lost 9 bases and the J segment 6 bases; nucleotides outside the gene matches: 7. The CDR3 is 13 residues long. The sequence was obtained from a boy between 2 and 15 years old in good health and CMV-seronegative. This chain joins TRBV7-9 and TRBJ2-2; 7 nucleotides align to TRBD1. Sequenced material: PBMCs. Here the CDR3 reads CASRQGGAGELFF. The CDR3 DNA sequence: TGTGCCAGTCGACAGGGTGGCGCCGGGGAGCTGTTTTTT.